A selection of T cell receptor beta chains follows, all from one sample in a study of cytomegalovirus exposure and HLA in healthy donors. The repertoire was sequenced with immunoSEQ multiplex PCR; TCRdb's copy has only in-frame clones and lacks some. This table has under 200,000 clones, roughly 79% appearing once. The specimen was PBMCs. These receptor sequences come from a male donor in good health and CMV-seropositive. The CDR3 runs from the conserved cysteine through the conserved F or W. The D gene is left open where the match is weak. Clone size, where shown, is once, few, many, or a class for clones that have expanded.

j_call | clone_size | v_call | d_call | cdr3_nt | cdr3_aa
TRBJ1-1 | NA | TRBV18 | NA | TGTGCCAGCTCACCACTCCGGGGGACGAACACTGAAGCTTTCTTT | CASSPLRGTNTEAFF
TRBJ2-3 | NA | TRBV7-3 | TRBD1 | TGTGCCAGCAGCTTGGGACAGGATTTGTACACAGATACGCAGTATTTT | CASSLGQDLYTDTQYF
TRBJ1-1 | NA | TRBV6-5 | NA | TGTGCCAGCAGATTCGAAGACAGTCACACTGAAGCTTTCTTT | CASRFEDSHTEAFF
TRBJ2-1 | few | TRBV12-5 | NA | TGTGCTAGTAAAGGGGGTGGTGGTGAGCAGTTCTTC | CASKGGGGEQFF
TRBJ2-5 | few | TRBV7-9 | NA | TGTGCCAGCAGCGATCGCGTTCGGGGGGCGGAAGAGACCCAGTACTTC | CASSDRVRGAEETQYF
TRBJ1-1 | NA | TRBV4-1 | NA | TGCGCCAGCAGCCAAGAGCCGGAGGGCACTGAAGCTTTCTTT | CASSQEPEGTEAFF
TRBJ2-3 | NA | TRBV5-1 | TRBD2 | TGCGCCAGCAGCGAAGCGGGGGGGCCCGCAGATACGCAGTATTTT | CASSEAGGPADTQYF
TRBJ1-6 | NA | TRBV11-2 | NA | TGTGCCAGCAGCTTAGGACCAGCGCCCCTCCACTTT | CASSLGPAPLHF
TRBJ1-2 | once | TRBV4-1 | NA | TGCGCCAGCAGCCAAGAAGGGGCAGGCGATGGCTACACCTTC | CASSQEGAGDGYTF
TRBJ2-6 | few | TRBV2 | TRBD1 | TGTGCCAGCAGTGCGCAAATGGACAGGGGGCCCTACGTCCTGACTTTC | CASSAQMDRGPYVLTF
TRBJ2-7 | once | TRBV9 | TRBD1 | TGTGCCAGCAGCGCCCGACAGGGAGAGGGGCAGTACTTC | CASSARQGEGQYF
TRBJ2-6 | NA | TRBV15 | NA | TGTGCCACCAGCAGACCGAGCGGATACTCTGGGGCCAACGTCCTGACTTTC | CATSRPSGYSGANVLTF
TRBJ1-5 | NA | TRBV6-5 | TRBD1 | TGTGCCAGCAGTTACACAGGGGGTACGGCCCAGCATTTT | CASSYTGGTAQHF
TRBJ2-1 | NA | TRBV5-8 | TRBD2 | TGTGCCAGCAGCTTGGGGACTAGCGGGGGAAGTGAGCAGTTCTTC | CASSLGTSGGSEQFF
TRBJ2-5 | NA | TRBV27 | TRBD2 | TGTGCCAGCAGTGCAAGGGGCCAGCGGGGGGCCGAAATAGAGACCCAGTACTTC | CASSARGQRGAEIETQYF
TRBJ1-1 | once | TRBV5-1 | TRBD1 | TGCGCCAGCAGCTTGGGGAAGGGGGCCGGCACTGAAGCTTTCTTT | CASSLGKGAGTEAFF
TRBJ1-5 | few | TRBV10-3 | TRBD1 | TGTGCCATCAGTGAGTCCCGGACAGGGGTAGGTCAGCCCCAGCATTTT | CAISESRTGVGQPQHF
TRBJ1-2 | NA | TRBV19 | TRBD1 | TGTGCCAGTAGACCGGACAGGGGACCCTATGGCTACACCTTC | CASRPDRGPYGYTF
TRBJ1-4 | few | TRBV4-1 | TRBD1 | TGCGCCAGCAGCCAATTAGAGGGGGCGGATGAAAAACTGTTTTTT | CASSQLEGADEKLFF
TRBJ1-2 | NA | TRBV5-4 | NA | TGTGCCAGCAGCCCAGCGGTGGCTAACTATGGCTACACCTTC | CASSPAVANYGYTF
TRBJ1-2 | NA | TRBV6-5 | TRBD1 | TGTGCCAGCAGCCCTCAGGGGGATGGCTACACCTTC | CASSPQGDGYTF
TRBJ2-3 | NA | TRBV5-1 | NA | TGCGCCAGCAGCTTGGGAGGTATAGATACGCAGTATTTT | CASSLGGIDTQYF
TRBJ1-6 | NA | TRBV2 | TRBD1 | TGTGCCAGCAGTCAGGACAGGAGGCATAATTCACCCCTCCACTTT | CASSQDRRHNSPLHF
TRBJ1-1 | NA | TRBV7-2 | NA | TGTGCCAGCAGCAAGTTACCCGGGAACACTGAAGCTTTCTTT | CASSKLPGNTEAFF
TRBJ2-7 | NA | TRBV7-2 | NA | TGTGCCAGCAGCCCGCGGGCCCCTACCTACGAGCAGTACTTC | CASSPRAPTYEQYF
TRBJ1-5 | NA | TRBV6-5 | NA | TGTGCCAGCAGTTACTCCTCAGGGGGCAATCAGCCCCAGCATTTT | CASSYSSGGNQPQHF
TRBJ1-2 | NA | TRBV19 | TRBD1 | TGTGCCAGTATGGAGGGTCCAGGGGGAGTATATGGCTACACCTTC | CASMEGPGGVYGYTF
TRBJ1-6 | NA | TRBV7-2 | NA | TGTGCCAGCAGCCCCCGGGGAGCCTATAATTCACCCCTCCACTTT | CASSPRGAYNSPLHF
TRBJ1-1 | NA | TRBV9 | TRBD1 | TGTGCCAGCAGCGTAGATCCAGGGGGACAGGGAATGAACACTGAAGCTTTCTTT | CASSVDPGGQGMNTEAFF
TRBJ1-1 | NA | TRBV5-1 | NA | TGCGCCAGCAGCTTCGGAGGGCGGGGGGGCACTGAAGCTTTCTTT | CASSFGGRGGTEAFF
TRBJ1-2 | NA | TRBV10-1 | NA | TGCGCCAGCGTGGGCGGCTACACCTTC | CASVGGYTF
TRBJ2-7 | NA | TRBV21-1 | NA | TGTGCCAGCAGCAACGGACACAGGGGACACGAGCAGTACTTC | CASSNGHRGHEQYF
TRBJ1-1 | NA | TRBV29-1 | NA | TGCAGCGTTGGAGTGAACACTGAAGCTTTCTTT | CSVGVNTEAFF
TRBJ1-5 | NA | TRBV4-1 | NA | TGCGCCAGCAGCGCACAGGTAGATAGCAATCAGCCCCAGCATTTT | CASSAQVDSNQPQHF
TRBJ2-5 | NA | TRBV10-2 | NA | TGCGCCAGCAGTGGTAGAGAGACCCAGTACTTC | CASSGRETQYF
TRBJ2-7 | few | TRBV13 | TRBD1 | TGTGCCAGCAGCTCCTCGTTTCGGGACAGCTCCTACGAGCAGTACTTC | CASSSSFRDSSYEQYF
TRBJ1-1 | NA | TRBV7-8 | NA | TGTGCCAGCAGAACTCAACAGGCCACTGAAGCTTTCTTT | CASRTQQATEAFF
TRBJ1-1 | few | TRBV25-1 | NA | TGTGCCAGCAGTGGAAACATAGCGTTGAACACTGAAGCTTTCTTT | CASSGNIALNTEAFF
TRBJ2-7 | NA | TRBV19 | TRBD1 | TGTGCCAGTACCCGGACAGGGGGGTACGAGCAGTACTTC | CASTRTGGYEQYF
TRBJ1-5 | few | TRBV6-5 | NA | TGTGCCAGCAGACCCAGGGGTAATCAGCCCCAGCATTTT | CASRPRGNQPQHF
TRBJ1-2 | few | TRBV13 | NA | TGTGCCAGCAGCTTAGAAGGAGGCCGGTGGGGCTACACCTTC | CASSLEGGRWGYTF
TRBJ1-4 | NA | TRBV6-1 | TRBD1 | TGTGCCAGCAGTGAAGGGTTCCAGGGGGCTGGGGAAAAACTGTTTTTT | CASSEGFQGAGEKLFF
TRBJ2-5 | NA | TRBV6-5 | NA | TGTGCCAGCAGCTCCCCAGCGGGTCGGTACTTC | CASSSPAGRYF
TRBJ2-5 | once | TRBV29-1 | NA | TGCAGCGTTGGATCTCAGGGGATGGAGACCCAGTACTTC | CSVGSQGMETQYF